A single sample is the source of the 27 T cell receptor beta chains below, sequenced in a study of blood T cell repertoires in COVID-19. TCRdb's table, derived via immunoSEQ multiplex PCR, lists solely in-frame clones and lacks some. The profile shows roughly 200,000 clones, about 83% of them singletons. Material: peripheral blood. The receptors derive from a man aged 40-50 years with active or convalescent COVID-19.

V and J are TRBV20-1 and TRBJ2-7, with a tentative D call TRBD1 (5 bases). V was shortened by 3 bases and J by 4 bases, with 16 bases between the two germline ends. The CDR3 is 14 residues long. Germline-derived CDR1 and CDR2 are DFQATT and SNEGSKA (reference sequence). The CDR3 DNA is TGCAGTGCTAGTTCCATCAAGGGGTTGTACGAGCAGTACTTC. As protein: CSASSIKGLYEQYF.

This chain connects TRBV7-7 to TRBJ2-2; TRBD2 is a possible D gene (6 bases). The CDR3 contains 15 residues. Trimming removed 11 bases from V and 4 bases from J, with 20 bases in between. CDR1 SSHAT and CDR2 FNYEAQ come from the germline V gene (reference sequence). The CDR3 nucleotides read TGTGCCGTAGGTGGGGGGACGAGAATCACCGGGGAGCTGTTTTTT. This translates into CAVGGGTRITGELFF.

The gene calls are TRBV4-3 and TRBJ1-5; no clear D gene. Germline V lookup: CDR1 LGHNA, CDR2 YSLEER. Trimming left V 1 base short and J 5 bases short, with 6 bases between. This CDR3 is 13 amino acids long. The CDR3 nucleotides are TGCGCCAGCAGCCAAGGACGGGATCAGCCCCAGCATTTT. Its protein is CASSQGRDQPQHF.

The chain employs TRBV7-2 and TRBJ2-3; a weak D match, TRBD1 (6 bases). The germline V and J ends were trimmed by 1 base and 4 bases, with 18 bases remaining between them. The CDR3 contains 17 residues. Germline V CDR1 and CDR2: SGHTA, FQGNSA. The CDR3 DNA follows: TGTGCCAGCAGCTTAGAAGGGAGAGGGGGTGTCGCAGATACGCAGTATTTT. Translated, it gives CASSLEGRGGVADTQYF.

The genes are TRBV30 and TRBJ1-3; 7 nucleotides agree with TRBD1. The CDR3 is made up of 14 amino acids. The V and J ends lost 3 bases and 2 bases, in that order; junction bases with no gene match: 4. Germline V gene sequence: CDR1 GTSNPN, CDR2 SVGIG (reference sequence). The CDR3 region is CAWRDRNPGNTIYF. As DNA, the CDR3 is TGTGCCTGGAGGGACAGGAATCCTGGAAACACCATATATTTT.

The V call is TRBV16, the J call TRBJ1-4, with 9 bases matching TRBD1. With 4 bases clipped from V and 7 bases from J, the junction kept 7 bases outside the gene matches. Germline CDR1 and CDR2: KGHSY and FQNENV. The length of the CDR3 is 15 residues. In DNA, the CDR3 is TGTGCCAGCAGCCTCCGGTCGACAGGGGGTGAAAAACTGTTTTTT. Translating gives CASSLRSTGGEKLFF.

The CDR3 protein is CASSIGQGGAKNIQYF. DNA of the CDR3: TGTGCCAGTAGTATTGGACAGGGGGGAGCCAAAAACATTCAGTACTTC. This rearrangement joins TRBV19 to TRBJ2-4; 10 bases match TRBD1. CDR1 LNHDA and CDR2 SQIVND come from the germline V gene (reference sequence). This CDR3 contains 16 residues. The V and J ends lost 3 bases and 0 bases, in that order; junction bases with no gene match: 2.

The V gene is TRBV21-1, the J gene TRBJ2-1; TRBD2 reflects the table's D call only, with no check against the DNA. TRBV21-1 is a documented pseudogene. The CDR3 contains 22 residues. CDR3 coding DNA: TGTGCCAGCAGCAACCCACAAGACCAACTAGCGGGGGCACTATTCGTTCACAATGAGCAGTTCTTC. Translating gives CASSNPQDQLAGALFVHNEQFF.

The V gene is TRBV5-8, the J gene TRBJ1-5, with D possibly matching TRBD1 (6 bases). The CDR3 contains 18 residues. The germline V gene encodes CDR1 SGHTS and CDR2 YDEGEE. V gave up 2 bases and J gave up 0 bases, with 18 bases separating them. In DNA, the CDR3 is TGTGCCAGCAGCTTATTAACCGGGGACATAACTAGCAATCAGCCCCAGCATTTT. It yields the protein CASSLLTGDITSNQPQHF.

The CDR3 coding sequence is TGTGCCGGGAACAGGGCGCCAATCTATGGCTACACCTTC. Protein product: CAGNRAPIYGYTF. The chain recombines TRBV30 with TRBJ1-2; TRBD1 is a possible D gene (6 bases). Germline V gives CDR1 GTSNPN, CDR2 SVGIG (reference sequence). Trimming took 8 bases from V and 4 from J, leaving 17 bases between them. The CDR3 length is 13 residues.

The chain recombines TRBV9 with TRBJ2-1; 9 bases match TRBD2. CDR1 and CDR2 from the germline V gene are SGDLS and YYNGEE. The CDR3 is 16 amino acids. Trimming at V came to 3 bases and at J to 6 bases, leaving 10 bases not matched to a gene. The CDR3 loop reads CASSAGGPSGINEQFF. DNA of the CDR3: TGTGCCAGCAGCGCCGGTGGACCTAGCGGGATCAATGAGCAGTTCTTC.

The chain joins TRBV24-1 to TRBJ2-3; TRBD1 might be the D (5 bases). Germline V gives CDR1 KGHDR, CDR2 SFDVKD. V was cut by 5 bases and J by 2 bases, with 10 bases left in between. The CDR3 has 14 residues. The CDR3 spells CATSGGRTTDTQYF. As DNA, the CDR3 is TGTGCCACCAGTGGGGGCAGAACCACAGATACGCAGTATTTT.

The chain is built from TRBV30 and TRBJ2-1; D perhaps matches TRBD2 (6 bases). V was trimmed by 4 bases and J by 3 bases, leaving 10 bases between them. CDR1 is GTSNPN, CDR2 SVGIG, per germline (reference sequence). CDR3 length equals 13 residues. CDR3 region: CAWTGVGYNEQFF. The CDR3 region has the DNA TGTGCCTGGACGGGGGTTGGCTACAATGAGCAGTTCTTC.

The genes are TRBV12-2 and TRBJ1-6; the table gives TRBD1 as D, unverified against the DNA. TRBV12-2 is listed as a pseudogene. The CDR3 runs 15 residues. The CDR3 spells CASRSVTGGISPLHF. For the CDR3, the DNA is TGTGCAAGTCGCTCAGTTACAGGGGGTATTTCACCCCTCCACTTT.

The chain couples TRBV6-5 to TRBJ2-1; D perhaps matches TRBD1 (6 bases). Germline V CDR1 and CDR2: MNHEY, SVGAGI. V was pared by 0 bases and J by 9 bases, with 18 bases between. The CDR3 is 16 amino acids. As DNA, the CDR3 is TGTGCCAGCAGTTACTCCTGGGCCAGGGGAATAGCTGAGCAGTTCTTC. Residues: CASSYSWARGIAEQFF.

In the case of this clone: A junction end diverges from the germline sequence, so it may reflect a read error. This chain joins TRBV6-2 or TRBV6-3 and TRBJ1-1; no reliable D call. Germline CDR1 reads MNHEY; CDR2 reads SVGEGT. The CDR3 consists of 16 residues. The CDR3 bases are TGTGCCAGCAGTTCCTCGTTAGAGGGATTGAACCCTGAAGCTTTCTTT. This codes for CASSSSLEGLNPEAFF.

The J gene is TRBJ1-5, the V gene TRBV7-8, with TRBD1 matching over 8 bases. Losses at the gene ends were 4 bases for V and 2 bases for J; bases not matched to a gene: 7. Germline V gene data show CDR1 as SGHVS and CDR2 as FQNEAQ. The CDR3 has 16 residues. CDR3 bases: TGTGCCAGCAGCTCCCAGGGGGCTGTTGGCAATCAGCCCCAGCATTTT. Its protein product is CASSSQGAVGNQPQHF.

This rearrangement joins TRBV18 to TRBJ1-1; 8 bases fit TRBD1. The CDR3 has 14 residues. The germline V gene encodes CDR1 KGHSH and CDR2 LQKENI. The V and J ends lost 5 bases and 6 bases, in that order; junction bases with no gene match: 8. The CDR3 spells CASSGDRIVAEAFF. The CDR3 nucleotides are TGTGCCAGCTCAGGGGACAGGATAGTTGCTGAAGCTTTCTTT.

In this sample, this clone turned up once. The chain combines TRBV7-8 with TRBJ1-1; D unresolved. The V and J ends lost 5 bases and 2 bases respectively, with 18 bases between them. This CDR3 has 16 residues. The V gene's germline CDR1 is SGHVS and CDR2 FQNEAQ. The CDR3 is CASSLSRVSQNTEAFF. The CDR3 DNA sequence: TGTGCCAGCAGCCTTTCGCGGGTCAGCCAAAACACTGAAGCTTTCTTT.

The chain carries TRBV6-2 or TRBV6-3 and TRBJ1-1; D gene ambiguous. The CDR3 is 13 amino acids. Per germline, CDR1 MNHEY and CDR2 SVGEGT. V gave up 2 bases and J gave up 1 base, with 5 bases separating them. CDR3 sequence (DNA): TGTGCCAGCAGTTACCGTCGGAACACTGAAGCTTTCTTT. It specifies CASSYRRNTEAFF.

This rearrangement joins TRBV19 to TRBJ1-2, with D possibly being TRBD1 (5 bases). The CDR3 has 15 residues. The V end lost 3 bases, the J end lost 4 bases, and 15 bases lay between the germline ends. CDR1 is LNHDA, CDR2 SQIVND, per germline (reference sequence). The CDR3 DNA reads TGTGCCAGTAGTATTGGTGGATTGACAGTCTATGGCTACACCTTC. Translating it yields CASSIGGLTVYGYTF. The variable domain in full, with the rest retrieved from reference TRBV19 and TRBJ1-2, is DGGITQSPKYLFRKEGQNVTLSCEQNLNHDAMYWYRQDPGQGLRLIYYSQIVNDFQKGDIAEGYSVSREKKESFPLTVTSAQKNPTAFYLCASSIGGLTVYGYTFGSGTRLTVV.

The genes are TRBV2 and TRBJ1-1; D not certain. The CDR3 contains 14 residues. Germline V CDR1 and CDR2: SNHLY, FYNNEI. The V end lost 5 bases, the J end lost 1 base, and 11 bases lay between the germline ends. CDR3 nucleotides: TGTGCCAGCAGTTGGGCCGCCTCGAACACTGAAGCTTTCTTT. Translating gives CASSWAASNTEAFF. Combining the CDR3 with reference TRBV2 and TRBJ1-1 gives the whole variable domain EPEVTQTPSHQVTQMGQEVILRCVPISNHLYFYWYRQILGQKVEFLVSFYNNEISEKSEIFDDQFSVERPDGSNFTLKIRSTKLEDSAMYFCASSWAASNTEAFFGQGTRLTVV.

This clone occurred a few times. The chain uses TRBV5-8 and TRBJ1-3, with D uncertain. Germline lookup yields CDR1 SGHTS and CDR2 YDEGEE. The V end lost 6 bases, the J end lost 4 bases, and 11 bases lay between the germline ends. CDR3 length: 13 amino acids. The CDR3 nucleotides read TGTGCCAGCACCAACCGCGGGGGAAACACCATATATTTT. Encoded protein: CASTNRGGNTIYF.

This chain joins TRBV11-2 and TRBJ2-7, with 9 positions matching TRBD2. Germline CDR1 is SGHAT and CDR2 is FQNNGV. Losses at the gene ends were 5 bases for V and 3 bases for J; bases not matched to a gene: 8. CDR3 size: 15 residues. The CDR3 nucleotides read TGTGCCAGCAGCCCCGGACTAGCGAGCTACTACGAGCAGTACTTC. Translation: CASSPGLASYYEQYF.

The genes are TRBV19 and TRBJ1-5; TRBD1 aligns across 8 bases. The germline CDR1 and CDR2 sequences are LNHDA and SQIVND (reference sequence). CDR3 length: 15 residues. The V and J ends lost 5 bases and 2 bases, in that order; junction bases with no gene match: 5. CDR3 bases: TGTGCCAGTAGTTTAGTGGGACAGGGCAATCAGCCCCAGCATTTT. Encoded protein: CASSLVGQGNQPQHF. The full variable domain, rest sourced from reference TRBV19 and TRBJ1-5, is DGGITQSPKYLFRKEGQNVTLSCEQNLNHDAMYWYRQDPGQGLRLIYYSQIVNDFQKGDIAEGYSVSREKKESFPLTVTSAQKNPTAFYLCASSLVGQGNQPQHFGDGTRLSIL.

V is TRBV19 and J is TRBJ1-2, with TRBD1 matching 11 bases. The CDR3 has 15 residues. Germline V gene lookup returns CDR1 LNHDA and CDR2 SQIVND (reference sequence). The V and J ends lost 10 bases and 4 bases, in that order; junction bases with no gene match: 11. The CDR3 DNA reads as TGTGCCACTCGGCCCGGACAGGGGGCCTCCTATGGCTACACCTTC. Amino acids: CATRPGQGASYGYTF.

The chain joins TRBV4-2 to TRBJ2-2, with D possibly being TRBD2 (7 bases). Trimming removed 1 base from V and 2 bases from J, with 14 bases in between. The CDR3 is made up of 17 amino acids. The germline V gene encodes CDR1 LGHNA and CDR2 YNFKEQ. The CDR3 DNA reads TGTGCCAGCAGCCAAGTTGGCGGGGGCCTTAACACCGGGGAGCTGTTTTTT. Its protein is CASSQVGGGLNTGELFF.